The entry below describes one TCR beta chain. Its antigen is unidentified. These data are taken from a study of CXCR3-negative and CXCR3-positive naive CD8 T cells. The CDR3 is 15 amino acids. Germline V lookup: CDR1 SGHAT, CDR2 FQNNGV. General study points: When CXCR3-positive naive cells were set against CXCR3-negative naive cells, the former had more hydrophobic TRB CDR3s.

Per CD8+ T cell subset, triplicate sorts of 300,000 or so cells each were done. The libraries of TRB cDNA were prepared using 5' RACE with UMI labels. TCRdb reprocessed the 5' RACE reads and keeps a single row for each CDR3 protein, giving no DNA. The sample yields just under 90,000 distinct CDR3 sequences, of which the top ten take up less than 0.85%. The sequenced material came from naive CXCR3+ CD8+ T cells from blood. Specified subset: CD45RO-CCR7+CD27+CD95- naive CD8+ T cells expressing CXCR3 (TNR3+). The clonotype comes from a human donor in good health. Some clones in this sample may be carry-over from other donors' samples. The genes are TRBV11-2 and TRBJ1-1; there is no DNA to check the TCRdb D call of TRBD1. CDR3 in amino acids: CASSHAGRRDTEAFF.